This TCR beta chain is drawn from a study of blood T cell repertoires in COVID-19. Generated by immunoSEQ multiplex PCR, the TCRdb table keeps only in-frame clones and is missing some. This table has 400,000 to 550,000 clones, 87% appearing once. This TCR was recovered from a young woman with acute COVID-19. The sample consisted of PBMCs or T cells enriched from blood (not recorded which).

This CDR3 is CASSQAAAGQGSGSPLHF. The CDR3 region has the DNA TGCGCCAGCAGCCAAGCTGCGGCGGGACAGGGATCAGGGTCACCCCTCCACTTT. The chain employs TRBV4-1 and TRBJ1-6, with TRBD1 matching 9 bases. The CDR3 is 18 residues long. Per the germline V gene, CDR1 is MGHRA and CDR2 is YSYEKL. J gave up 10 bases and V 1 base, and 14 bases lay outside the gene matches.